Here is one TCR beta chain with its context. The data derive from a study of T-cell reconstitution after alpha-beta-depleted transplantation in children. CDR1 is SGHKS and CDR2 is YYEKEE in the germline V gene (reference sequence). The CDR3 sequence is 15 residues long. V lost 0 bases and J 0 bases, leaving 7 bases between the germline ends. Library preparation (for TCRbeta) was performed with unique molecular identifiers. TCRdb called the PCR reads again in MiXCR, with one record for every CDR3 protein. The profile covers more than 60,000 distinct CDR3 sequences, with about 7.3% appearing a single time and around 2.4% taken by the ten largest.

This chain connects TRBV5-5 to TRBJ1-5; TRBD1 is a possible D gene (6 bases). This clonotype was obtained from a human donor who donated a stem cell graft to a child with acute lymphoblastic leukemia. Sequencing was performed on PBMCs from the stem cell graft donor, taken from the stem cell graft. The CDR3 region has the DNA TGTGCCAGCAGCTTGGACAGGGCTAGCAATCAGCCCCAGCATTTT. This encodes CASSLDRASNQPQHF.